The 17 T cell receptor beta chains below were found in one sample sequenced in a study of T-cell memory formation after mild COVID-19. TCRdb redid the calling of the 5' RACE reads with MiXCR, one entry per CDR3 protein. The sample records some 210,000 distinct CDR3 sequences, around 25% being singletons. The source material was PBMCs or a T cell subset sorted from them (not recorded which). These TCRs come from an adult woman who had mild COVID-19 (a few samples of this study predate the infection). Cell type and time point are not known.

Only a few counts were recorded for this clonotype. The J gene is TRBJ2-1, the V gene TRBV7-9; the D gene could be TRBD1 or TRBD2 (6 bases each). The CDR3 is 14 residues long. The germline V and J ends were trimmed by 1 base and 10 bases, with 14 bases remaining between them. Per the germline V gene, CDR1 is SEHNR and CDR2 is FQNEAQ (reference sequence). CDR3 loop: CASSLVGGLSEQFF. The DNA of the CDR3 is TGTGCCAGCAGCTTAGTTGGGGGGCTCTCGGAGCAGTTCTTC.

The rearrangement uses TRBV9 and TRBJ2-7; the D gene is possibly TRBD2 (6 bases). V was shortened by 3 bases and J by 1 base, with 17 bases between the two germline ends. CDR1 and CDR2 (germline): SGDLS, YYNGEE. This CDR3 spans 16 amino acids. The CDR3 protein is CASSAQPGLSSYEQYF. The CDR3 nucleotides read TGTGCCAGCAGCGCCCAACCCGGACTATCATCCTACGAGCAGTACTTC.

V gene TRBV3-1 combines with J gene TRBJ2-7; 7 positions agree with TRBD2. The CDR3 consists of 13 residues. The junction had 5 bases not matched to a gene; V was cut back by 3 bases and J by 6 bases. CDR1 and CDR2 from the germline V gene are LGHDT and YNNKEL (reference sequence). This CDR3 is CASSHRAGVEQYF. The CDR3, as DNA: TGTGCCAGCAGCCACCGGGCGGGAGTCGAGCAGTACTTC.

The V and J genes are TRBV5-1 and TRBJ1-1, with 9 bases lining up with TRBD1. The V segment lost 3 bases and the J segment 4 bases; nucleotides outside the gene matches: 13. The CDR3 is 17 amino acids. CDR1 SGHRS and CDR2 YFSETQ come from the germline V gene. CDR3 residues: CASSWAYRGRESTEAFF. CDR3 bases: TGCGCCAGCAGCTGGGCCTACAGGGGGCGGGAAAGCACTGAAGCTTTCTTT.

The sample holds a few counts of this clonotype. The V and J genes are TRBV11-2 and TRBJ1-1; TRBD1 might be the D (5 bases). The CDR3 has 15 residues. The germline CDR1 and CDR2 sequences are SGHAT and FQNNGV. V was pared by 5 bases and J by 9 bases, with 22 bases between. CDR3 nucleotide sequence: TGTGCCAGCAGCCCCCAACTTGTCGCTGAGGGGAAAGCTTTCTTT. This translates into CASSPQLVAEGKAFF.

The sample holds a few counts of this clonotype. The chain links TRBV5-1 to TRBJ2-5, with D unclear. Germline loops: CDR1 SGHRS, CDR2 YFSETQ. This CDR3 spans 14 amino acids. V was trimmed by 0 bases and J by 0 bases, leaving 6 bases between them. CDR3 amino acids: CASSLGLNQETQYF. CDR3 DNA sequence: TGCGCCAGCAGCTTGGGGTTAAACCAAGAGACCCAGTACTTC.

The CDR3 DNA sequence: TGTGCCACCAGTGATCGGACCGGGACAGGGGTTAACGAGCAGTACTTC. Its translation: CATSDRTGTGVNEQYF. The chain recombines TRBV24-1 with TRBJ2-7; 10 bases agree with TRBD1. The junction had 9 bases not matched to a gene; V was cut back by 3 bases and J by 5 bases. Germline lookup yields CDR1 KGHDR and CDR2 SFDVKD. CDR3 length equals 16 residues.

The CDR3 loop reads CASSLGRGQSYNEQFF. In nucleotides, the CDR3 is TGTGCCAGCAGCTTAGGGCGGGGACAGAGTTACAATGAGCAGTTCTTC. This rearrangement joins TRBV7-8 to TRBJ2-1; tentative D call: TRBD1 (7 bases). Trimming cost V 1 base and J 4 bases, with 14 bases left between them. This CDR3 contains 16 residues. Per germline, CDR1 SGHVS and CDR2 FQNEAQ.

The genes are TRBV12-3 or TRBV12-4 and TRBJ2-6, with 8 positions matching TRBD1. With 6 bases clipped from V and 3 bases from J, the junction kept 10 bases outside the gene matches. This CDR3 spans 17 amino acids. CDR3 bases: TGTGCCAGCAGAGGTGTGGACAGGGTAAATGGGGCCAACGTCCTGACTTTC. It specifies CASRGVDRVNGANVLTF.

The V gene is TRBV12-3 or TRBV12-4, the J gene TRBJ1-2; D unresolved. CDR3 size: 14 residues. The V end lost 5 bases, the J end lost 7 bases, and 17 bases lay between the germline ends. CDR3 sequence: CASSLREEPSGYTF. CDR3 in DNA: TGTGCCAGCAGTCTGAGAGAGGAGCCTTCTGGCTACACCTTC.

The chain carries TRBV27 and TRBJ1-2; D is uncertain. Deletions cut 3 bases from V and 7 bases from J, with 15 bases between. The CDR3 is made up of 14 amino acids. Germline CDR1 reads MNHEY; CDR2 reads SMNVEV (reference sequence). The CDR3 protein is CASSFTGGYGGYTF. CDR3 nucleotides: TGTGCCAGCAGTTTCACGGGAGGGTATGGTGGCTACACCTTC.

CDR3 coding DNA: TGTGCCAGCAGCCACCCGGGACCCAACACCGGGGAGCTGTTTTTT. Translated: CASSHPGPNTGELFF. The V call is TRBV27, the J call TRBJ2-2; possibly TRBD1 or TRBD2 for D (5 bases each). CDR1 is MNHEY and CDR2 is SMNVEV in the germline V gene (reference sequence). The V gene lost 6 bases and the J gene lost 2 bases, with 13 bases spanning the gap. This CDR3 contains 15 residues.

The rearrangement uses TRBV5-4 and TRBJ2-4; TRBD2 aligns across 13 bases. The length of the CDR3 is 18 residues. The V gene end was trimmed by 6 bases and the J gene end by 8 bases; junction bases not matched to a gene: 17. Germline assignment: CDR1 SGHNT and CDR2 YYREEE (reference sequence). The CDR3 spells CASTVSGLAGRGTYIQYF. CDR3 sequence (DNA): TGTGCCAGCACCGTCTCGGGACTAGCGGGGAGAGGAACCTACATTCAGTACTTC.

The J gene is TRBJ1-5, the V gene TRBV6-6, with D perhaps matching TRBD1 (6 bases). CDR3 size: 13 residues. CDR1 is MNHNY, CDR2 SVGAGI, per germline (reference sequence). V dropped 8 bases and J dropped 4 bases, with 12 bases sitting between them. The CDR3 bases are TGTGCCAGCGGGATAGGACAGAATCAGCCCCAGCATTTT. This sequence encodes CASGIGQNQPQHF.

The chain joins TRBV6-6 to TRBJ2-3, with D tentatively TRBD2 (6 bases). This CDR3 region has 15 residues. Germline CDR1 MNHNY, CDR2 SVGAGI (reference sequence). V lost 0 bases and J 2 bases, leaving 9 bases between the germline ends. The CDR3 nucleotides read TGTGCCAGCAGTTACTCAGGACTATTCACAGATACGCAGTATTTT. Its translation: CASSYSGLFTDTQYF.

The chain uses TRBV9 and TRBJ2-2, with D possibly called TRBD1 or TRBD2 (5 bases each). V gave up 1 base and J gave up 4 bases, with 11 bases separating them. This CDR3 comprises 15 residues. From germline, CDR1 is SGDLS and CDR2 YYNGEE. Here the CDR3 DNA reads TGTGCCAGCAGCGTACGGGACCCTCCCACCGGGGAGCTGTTTTTT. Its translation is CASSVRDPPTGELFF.

V and J are TRBV7-9 and TRBJ2-5; 14 nucleotides line up with TRBD2. The V gene's germline CDR1 is SEHNR and CDR2 FQNEAQ (reference sequence). The junction had 16 bases not matched to a gene; V was cut back by 8 bases and J by 5 bases. This CDR3 contains 18 residues. CDR3 sequence: CASGGLTSGGASVETQYF. The DNA for the CDR3 is TGTGCCAGCGGAGGGCTGACTAGCGGGGGGGCGAGCGTGGAGACCCAGTACTTC.